The text below deals with one T cell receptor beta chain. The data were taken from a study of blood T cell repertoires in COVID-19. Study-level background: The analysed material was cDNA or gDNA that came from T cells, B-cell-depleted T cells, or PBMCs.

In the authors' workflow: Counts of nucleated cells, estimated from reference gene primer amplification, were obtained. The table came from immunoSEQ multiplex PCR; TCRdb's copy has only in-frame clones and leaves some out. D and trimming come from the DNA, and the V and J calls and clone size come from that table. The sample lists about 30,000 clones, around nine tenths occurring once. Germline values: CDR1 SNHLY, CDR2 FYNNEI. V was clipped by 4 bases and J by 3 bases, with 13 bases between them. The CDR3 consists of 14 residues. This TCR derives from a human donor in a cohort sampled during active COVID-19. The donor label of this sample is uncertain. The chain is built from TRBV2 and TRBJ2-7; D may be TRBD2 (6 bases). The sequencing input was peripheral blood. DNA for the CDR3: TGTGCCAGCAGTGGACAAGGACTAATCTACGAGCAGTACTTC. It encodes CASSGQGLIYEQYF.